The sequence of this TCR beta chain was determined in a study of blood T cell repertoires in COVID-19. The method was immunoSEQ multiplex PCR; TCRdb's version includes in-frame clones alone and lacks a portion of them. The sample contains 180,000 or so clones, 82% of which appear only once. This CDR3 comprises 15 residues. V dropped 4 bases and J dropped 6; count of bases not matched to a gene: 7. Per the germline V gene, CDR1 is MGHRA and CDR2 is YSYEKL. The sequenced material came from peripheral blood. The chain combines TRBV4-1 with TRBJ2-1; 9 bases are shared with TRBD2. The origin of this receptor is a woman in her seventies with acute or convalescent COVID-19. The CDR3 sequence: CASSPSGEESNEQFF. In DNA, the CDR3 is TGCGCCAGCAGCCCTAGCGGGGAAGAGAGCAATGAGCAGTTCTTC.